This entry lists 16 T cell receptor beta chains sequenced from one sample in a study of blood T cell repertoires in COVID-19. Profiling relied on immunoSEQ multiplex PCR, and the TCRdb table lists in-frame clones only, not all of them. The sample records some 190,000 clones, roughly 84% being singletons. Sequencing was carried out using peripheral blood. Receptor source: a woman older than 75 with active or convalescent COVID-19.

V usage is TRBV6-5 and J usage is TRBJ2-6; TRBD1 is a possible D gene (5 bases). This CDR3 region has 15 residues. The germline V gene encodes CDR1 MNHEY and CDR2 SVGAGI. V was clipped by 2 bases and J by 2 bases, with 7 bases between them. The CDR3 bases are TGTGCCAGCAGTTACAGGGGTCCTGGGGCCAACGTCCTGACTTTC. This sequence encodes CASSYRGPGANVLTF.

The genes are TRBV7-9 and TRBJ2-5; 11 bases align to TRBD1. With 3 bases clipped from V and 5 bases from J, the junction kept 5 bases outside the gene matches. Germline CDR1 SEHNR, CDR2 FQNEAQ (reference sequence). This CDR3 has 15 residues. The DNA of the CDR3 is TGTGCCAGCAGCTTCTGGACAGGGGGCGAGGAGACCCAGTACTTC. Translated, it gives CASSFWTGGEETQYF.

The chain is built from TRBV2 and TRBJ2-1; D not resolved. CDR1 and CDR2 (germline): SNHLY, FYNNEI. The CDR3 sequence is 12 residues long. Trimming removed 6 bases from V and 7 bases from J, with 10 bases in between. The CDR3, as DNA: TGTGCCAGCAGGATCGCGATTAATGAGCAGTTCTTC. This encodes CASRIAINEQFF. The full variable domain, rest sourced from reference TRBV2 and TRBJ2-1, is EPEVTQTPSHQVTQMGQEVILRCVPISNHLYFYWYRQILGQKVEFLVSFYNNEISEKSEIFDDQFSVERPDGSNFTLKIRSTKLEDSAMYFCASRIAINEQFFGPGTRLTVL.

The gene calls are TRBV28 and TRBJ1-1; D gene uncertain. Trimming left V 1 base short and J 11 bases short, with 14 bases between. CDR1 is MDHEN and CDR2 is SYDVKM in the germline V gene. The CDR3 has 13 residues. The CDR3 region has the DNA TGTGCCAGCAGTTTATTGACTAGGTTAGAGGCTTTCTTT. Its translation: CASSLLTRLEAFF.

The chain joins TRBV28 to TRBJ2-7, with 8 bases matching TRBD2. This CDR3 is 16 amino acids long. Trimming took 6 bases from V and 5 from J; bases not matched to a gene: 15. Germline V gene sequence: CDR1 MDHEN, CDR2 SYDVKM. The CDR3 DNA is TGTGCCAGCAGCCTAGGGGGAGCGGGAGAAGAGGACGAGCAGTACTTC. This sequence encodes CASSLGGAGEEDEQYF.

The chain employs TRBV27 and TRBJ1-2, with TRBD1 identical over 12 bases. There are 21 residues in the CDR3. From germline, CDR1 is MNHEY and CDR2 SMNVEV (reference sequence). J lost 6 bases, V lost 7 bases, and 27 bases had no gene match. The CDR3 here is CASTLTSRGQGARRALDGYTF. CDR3 nucleotide sequence: TGTGCCAGCACCCTCACGAGTAGGGGACAGGGGGCGCGAAGGGCTTTGGATGGCTACACCTTC.

V is TRBV5-1 and J is TRBJ2-6; TRBD1 matches at 9 bases. The CDR3 has 17 amino acids. Trimming took 2 bases from V and 2 from J; bases not matched to a gene: 5. Per germline, CDR1 SGHRS and CDR2 YFSETQ. CDR3: CASSLTTGGTGANVLTF. DNA of the CDR3: TGCGCCAGCAGCTTAACGACAGGGGGAACTGGGGCCAACGTCCTGACTTTC.

The J gene is TRBJ1-2, the V gene TRBV29-1; tentative D call: TRBD1 (5 bases). The CDR3 runs to 13 residues. Germline loops: CDR1 SQVTM, CDR2 ANQGSEA. V gave up 6 bases and J gave up 0 bases, with 11 bases separating them. CDR3 in DNA: TGCAGCGTCGGTTGGGGGGCTAACTATGGCTACACCTTC. Translating gives CSVGWGANYGYTF.

The chain is built from TRBV11-3 and TRBJ2-1; 8 nucleotides align to TRBD1. The CDR3 length is 15 residues. Per germline, CDR1 SGHNT and CDR2 YENEEA. Unmatched junction bases numbered 3, after V lost 4 bases and J lost 1 base. The CDR3 DNA reads as TGTGCCAGCAGCTCGACAGGGGATTCCTACAATGAGCAGTTCTTC. This codes for CASSSTGDSYNEQFF.

The chain joins TRBV27 to TRBJ1-5, with D perhaps TRBD1 (5 bases). Between the trimmed V and J ends, which lost 5 bases and 4 bases, there was a span of 12 bases. From germline, CDR1 is MNHEY and CDR2 SMNVEV (reference sequence). The CDR3 is 14 amino acids. CDR3 sequence reads: CASSRDRLNQPQHF. CDR3 in DNA: TGTGCCAGCAGTCGTGACAGATTAAATCAGCCCCAGCATTTT.

The gene calls are TRBV3-1 (or the pseudogene TRBV3-2) and TRBJ2-1, with a tentative D call TRBD1 (6 bases). Looked up from germline, CDR1 is LGHDT and CDR2 is YNNKEL (reference sequence). V lost 4 bases and J 7 bases, leaving 8 bases between the germline ends. The CDR3 has 12 amino acids. The CDR3 reads CASSLRGNEQFF. The CDR3 nucleotides are TGTGCCAGCAGCCTCAGGGGTAATGAGCAGTTCTTC.

CDR3 protein: CASSRTGAQGEKLFF. CDR3 sequence (DNA): TGCGCCAGCAGCAGGACAGGGGCCCAAGGAGAAAAACTGTTTTTT. V gene TRBV5-1 combines with J gene TRBJ1-4; 9 nucleotides match TRBD1. The CDR3 covers 15 residues. J lost 8 bases, V lost 4 bases, and 9 bases had no gene match. The germline gives CDR1 SGHRS, CDR2 YFSETQ. Drawing the rest from reference TRBV5-1 and TRBJ1-4, the complete variable domain is KAGVTQTPRYLIKTRGQQVTLSCSPISGHRSVSWYQQTPGQGLQFLFEYFSETQRNKGNFPGRFSGRQFSNSRSEMNVSTLELGDSALYLCASSRTGAQGEKLFFGSGTQLSVL.

The sample holds one count of this clone. J is TRBJ2-1 and V is TRBV9; 10 positions match TRBD1. CDR1 SGDLS and CDR2 YYNGEE come from the germline V gene. The CDR3 contains 15 residues. The ends lost 4 bases at V and 8 bases at J; junction bases unmatched: 9. This chain's CDR3 is CASSPQDRGGHEQFF. The DNA of the CDR3 is TGTGCCAGCAGCCCCCAGGACAGGGGGGGGCATGAGCAGTTCTTC.

The chain carries TRBV19 and TRBJ2-7, with 8 bases aligning to TRBD1. With V trimmed by 4 bases and J by 4 bases, 6 bases remained unmatched. Germline values: CDR1 LNHDA, CDR2 SQIVND (reference sequence). The CDR3 is made up of 14 amino acids. This chain's CDR3 is CASSTGQGNYEQYF. CDR3 DNA: TGTGCCAGTAGTACCGGACAGGGAAATTACGAGCAGTACTTC.

This clone was seen just once. The chain has TRBV15 and TRBJ2-2; the match to TRBD1 covers 9 bases. The germline gives CDR1 LNHNV, CDR2 YYDKDF (reference sequence). CDR3 size: 15 residues. The J segment lost 4 bases and the V segment lost 9 bases, leaving 9 bases of the junction unmatched. The CDR3 DNA reads as TGTGCCACGAACCCGGGACAGGGACGCACCGGGGAGCTGTTTTTT. It codes for CATNPGQGRTGELFF.

To note about this clone: Other DNA sequences in this specimen translate into the identical CDR3. The gene calls are TRBV5-4 and TRBJ1-1; 10 bases are a match to TRBD1. Germline V CDR1 and CDR2: SGHNT, YYREEE (reference sequence). The CDR3 extends over 13 amino acids. J lost 4 bases, V lost 3 bases, and 0 bases had no gene match. CDR3 loop: CASSWTGGTEAFF. CDR3 nucleotides: TGTGCCAGCAGCTGGACAGGGGGCACTGAAGCTTTCTTT.